The source of this T cell receptor (beta chain) is a study of response to subunit inactivated influenza vaccine. This CDR3 is built from 14 residues. The V end was cut by 5 bases, the J end by 0 bases, with 11 bases between. Germline V gene sequence: CDR1 SGDLS, CDR2 YYNGEE. TCRdb passed the RT-PCR reads through MiXCR, listing each CDR3 protein once. The profile shows 550,000 to 800,000 distinct CDR3 sequences, more than 15% of them singletons. General study results and limits: That few new T cells are recruited by each seasonal influenza vaccination was the authors' suggestion.

Details on this clonotype: What it recognizes is unknown.

J is TRBJ1-2 and V is TRBV9; D is unclear. The sample here was PBMCs from blood, taken 12 days after vaccination. The TCR sequence derives from a man aged 45-60 years who received an inactivated influenza vaccine. CDR3 DNA sequence: TGTGCCAGCAGGGGCGAGCGGTCTAACTATGGCTACACCTTC. It yields the protein CASRGERSNYGYTF.